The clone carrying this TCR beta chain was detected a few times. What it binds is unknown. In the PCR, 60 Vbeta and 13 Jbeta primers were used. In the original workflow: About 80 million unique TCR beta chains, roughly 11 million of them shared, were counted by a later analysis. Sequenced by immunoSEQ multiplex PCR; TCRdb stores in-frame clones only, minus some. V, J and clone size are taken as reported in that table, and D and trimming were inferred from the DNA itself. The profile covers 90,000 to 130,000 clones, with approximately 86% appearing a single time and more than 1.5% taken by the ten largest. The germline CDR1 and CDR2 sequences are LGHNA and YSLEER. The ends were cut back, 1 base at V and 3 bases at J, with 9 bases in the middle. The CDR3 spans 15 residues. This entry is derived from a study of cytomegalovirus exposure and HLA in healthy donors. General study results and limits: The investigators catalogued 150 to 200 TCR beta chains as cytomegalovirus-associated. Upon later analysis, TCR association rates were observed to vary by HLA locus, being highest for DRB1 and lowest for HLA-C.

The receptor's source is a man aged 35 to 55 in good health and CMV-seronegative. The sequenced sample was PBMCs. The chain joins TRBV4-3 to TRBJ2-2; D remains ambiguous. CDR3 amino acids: CASSQVLSDTGELFF. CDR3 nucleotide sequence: TGCGCCAGCAGCCAAGTTCTGTCTGACACCGGGGAGCTGTTTTTT.